This TCR beta chain was found in a study of blood T cell repertoires in COVID-19. TCRdb's table, derived via immunoSEQ multiplex PCR, lists solely in-frame clones and lacks some. The table shows a few hundred thousand clones, with about nine tenths occurring only once. This CDR3 spans 16 amino acids. CDR1 is SGHVS and CDR2 is FQNEAQ in the germline V gene. The V and J ends lost 1 base and 4 bases respectively, with 17 bases between them. The sample comprised peripheral blood. The receptor comes from a woman aged 40 to 50 who had recovered from COVID-19. The gene calls are TRBV7-8 and TRBJ2-7, with D perhaps matching TRBD2 (5 bases). CDR3 region: CASSLEAYTRGYEQYF. As DNA, the CDR3 is TGTGCCAGCAGCTTAGAAGCCTATACCCGCGGGTACGAGCAGTACTTC.